These 29 T cell receptor beta chains originate from one sample sequenced in a study of cytomegalovirus exposure and HLA in healthy donors. 13 Jbeta primers and 60 Vbeta primers were used for the PCR. Profiled with immunoSEQ multiplex PCR; TCRdb holds only in-frame clones, not every one. The sample includes about 150,000 clones, roughly 77% of them seen just once. Input material: PBMCs. The origin of the receptors is a man aged 25 to 45 in good health and CMV-seropositive.

The gene calls are TRBV30 and TRBJ1-2, with D possibly being TRBD1 (6 bases). CDR3 length: 14 residues. CDR1 is GTSNPN and CDR2 is SVGIG in the germline V gene (reference sequence). V was trimmed by 0 bases and J by 3 bases, leaving 11 bases between them. The CDR3 bases are TGTGCCTGGAGTGTGAGCCAGGGGTACTATGGCTACACCTTC. It encodes CAWSVSQGYYGYTF.

The CDR3 DNA sequence: TGTGCCAGCAGTGAACGGGAAAACACTGAAGCTTTCTTT. This translates into CASSERENTEAFF. The gene calls are TRBV2 and TRBJ1-1; D is uncertain. Germline CDR1 SNHLY, CDR2 FYNNEI. The V and J ends lost 2 bases and 2 bases respectively, with 6 bases between them. The CDR3 runs to 13 residues.

The rearrangement uses TRBV5-4 and TRBJ2-4; 11 bases agree with TRBD1. From germline, CDR1 is SGHNT and CDR2 YYREEE (reference sequence). The V gene end was trimmed by 0 bases and the J gene end by 2 bases; junction bases not matched to a gene: 7. CDR3 length: 18 amino acids. The CDR3 DNA reads TGTGCCAGCAGCTTGGGGGGGACAGGGGGGATAACCAAAAACATTCAGTACTTC. It encodes CASSLGGTGGITKNIQYF.

In its sample, this clone was seen once. The J gene is TRBJ2-7, the V gene TRBV28, with 10 bases aligning to TRBD2. Per the germline V gene, CDR1 is MDHEN and CDR2 is SYDVKM. The trim removed 6 bases at V and 2 bases at J, leaving 7 bases unmatched. The CDR3 runs 15 residues. The CDR3 coding sequence is TGTGCCAGCAGCCCCGGGACTAGCGTGGCCTACGAGCAGTACTTC. It yields the protein CASSPGTSVAYEQYF. Complete variable domain (other parts from reference TRBV28 and TRBJ2-7): DVKVTQSSRYLVKRTGEKVFLECVQDMDHENMFWYRQDPGLGLRLIYFSYDVKMKEKGDIPEGYSVSREKKERFSLILESASTNQTSMYLCASSPGTSVAYEQYFGPGTRLTVT.

This sequence joins TRBV7-2 and TRBJ2-3; TRBD2 matches 13 bases. The germline V gene encodes CDR1 SGHTA and CDR2 FQGNSA. Trimming cost V 1 base and J 8 bases; bases outside gene matches: 3. The CDR3 is 15 amino acids. The CDR3 spells CASSLGTSGGITQYF. The CDR3 DNA follows: TGTGCCAGCAGCTTAGGGACTAGCGGGGGTATTACGCAGTATTTT. Supplemented by reference TRBV7-2 and TRBJ2-3, the full variable domain reads GAGVSQSPSNKVTEKGKDVELRCDPISGHTALYWYRQSLGQGLEFLIYFQGNSAPDKSGLPSDRFSAERTGGSVSTLTIQRTQQEDSAVYLCASSLGTSGGITQYFGPGTRLTVL.

V is TRBV29-1 and J is TRBJ2-1; TRBD1 aligns across 7 bases. Germline V gene lookup returns CDR1 SQVTM and CDR2 ANQGSEA. The length of the CDR3 is 14 residues. With 2 bases clipped from V and 4 bases from J, the junction kept 5 bases outside the gene matches. The CDR3 is CSVETGTVYNEQFF. The CDR3 coding sequence is TGCAGCGTTGAAACGGGGACAGTATACAATGAGCAGTTCTTC.

The chain joins TRBV10-1 to TRBJ2-7; D is unresolved. V was cut by 3 bases and J by 3 bases, with 18 bases left in between. From germline, CDR1 is WNHNN and CDR2 SYGVQD (reference sequence). The CDR3 consists of 16 residues. The CDR3 protein is CASSENCAVLSYEQYF. The CDR3 bases are TGCGCCAGCAGTGAAAATTGTGCGGTACTCAGCTACGAGCAGTACTTC.

The CDR3 DNA reads as TGCGCCAGCAGCCAGGAAACTACCCAGGGGGCCCGGGATGGCTACACCTTC. This encodes CASSQETTQGARDGYTF. V gene TRBV4-3 combines with J gene TRBJ1-2; 8 nucleotides line up with TRBD1. Germline CDR1 and CDR2: LGHNA and YSLEER. CDR3 length: 17 residues. V dropped 3 bases and J dropped 6; count of bases not matched to a gene: 15.

CDR3 residues: CASSYLAGISTEAFF. In DNA, the CDR3 is TGTGCCAGCAGTTACTTGGCAGGCATTAGCACTGAAGCTTTCTTT. The chain joins TRBV6-5 to TRBJ1-1, with unresolved D. Germline V gene sequence: CDR1 MNHEY, CDR2 SVGAGI. Trimming took 1 base from V and 4 from J, leaving 13 bases between them. CDR3 size: 15 residues.

The V gene is TRBV14, the J gene TRBJ2-5; D may be TRBD2 (6 bases). The CDR3 contains 14 residues. The germline V and J ends were trimmed by 0 bases and 5 bases, with 10 bases remaining between them. Per the germline V gene, CDR1 is SGHDN and CDR2 is FVKESK. In DNA, the CDR3 is TGTGCCAGCAGCCAAGACAGGAGGGAGGAGACCCAGTACTTC. Its translation: CASSQDRREETQYF. Based on the CDR3 plus reference TRBV14 and TRBJ2-5, the full variable domain is EAGVTQFPSHSVIEKGQTVTLRCDPISGHDNLYWYRRVMGKEIKFLLHFVKESKQDESGMPNNRFLAERTGGTYSTLKVQPAELEDSGVYFCASSQDRREETQYFGPGTRLLVL.

This clone was found a few times. This chain links TRBV6-4 with TRBJ2-1, with 9 nucleotides matching TRBD2. There are 16 residues in the CDR3. V lost 2 bases, J lost 7 bases, and 9 bases stayed unmatched. The germline V gene has CDR1 MRHNA and CDR2 SNTAGT. The CDR3 here is CASSDEAGGSVNEQFF. CDR3 sequence (DNA): TGTGCCAGCAGTGACGAGGCGGGAGGGAGTGTAAATGAGCAGTTCTTC.

The V and J genes are TRBV21-1 and TRBJ1-5; the table's D call, TRBD1, was not checked against the DNA. TRBV21-1 is an annotated pseudogene. The CDR3 is made up of 17 amino acids. CDR3 sequence reads: CASSLNGQGDHKQPQHF. The CDR3 region has the DNA TGTGCCAGCAGCCTAAACGGACAGGGGGATCATAAGCAGCCCCAGCATTTT.

CDR3 loop: CSVGFGTAYEQYF. CDR3 in DNA: TGCAGCGTTGGGTTTGGGACAGCCTACGAGCAGTACTTC. The chain joins TRBV29-1 to TRBJ2-7, with 7 positions matching TRBD1. J was trimmed by 2 bases and V by 4 bases; bases with no gene match: 5. The CDR3 consists of 13 residues. Germline V gene data show CDR1 as SQVTM and CDR2 as ANQGSEA.

A single count supports this clone. The J gene is TRBJ2-1, the V gene TRBV6-1; a weak D match, TRBD1 (6 bases). V lost 3 bases and J lost 6, with 15 bases in between. Germline CDR1 reads MNHNS; CDR2 reads SASEGT. The CDR3 is made up of 15 amino acids. As DNA, the CDR3 is TGTGCCAGCAGTGAGAATAACAGGGCGCGCAATGAGCAGTTCTTC. This codes for CASSENNRARNEQFF.

The V gene is TRBV14, the J gene TRBJ1-2, with TRBD1 as a possible D gene (6 bases). The CDR3 consists of 16 residues. Trimming left V 0 bases short and J 3 bases short, with 14 bases between. CDR1 is SGHDN, CDR2 FVKESK, per germline. The CDR3 sequence is CASSQDPPRGDYGYTF. CDR3 coding DNA: TGTGCCAGCAGCCAAGATCCTCCCAGGGGTGACTATGGCTACACCTTC.

J is TRBJ2-7 and V is TRBV20-1, with D unresolved. The V end lost 7 bases, the J end lost 3 bases, and 10 bases lay between the germline ends. The CDR3 has 11 amino acids. Germline V gives CDR1 DFQATT, CDR2 SNEGSKA (reference sequence). CDR3 coding DNA: TGCAGTGTACCAGGCTACTACGAGCAGTACTTC. This gives the protein CSVPGYYEQYF.

The chain couples TRBV11-2 to TRBJ2-7; a weak D match, TRBD1 (5 bases). V dropped 1 base and J dropped 6 bases, with 13 bases sitting between them. CDR1 SGHAT and CDR2 FQNNGV come from the germline V gene. CDR3 size: 14 residues. The CDR3 loop reads CASSLVGVGGEQYF. CDR3 nucleotide sequence: TGTGCCAGCAGCTTAGTAGGGGTAGGTGGCGAGCAGTACTTC.

CDR3 in amino acids: CASSFTGGPTDTQYF. The CDR3 region has the DNA TGTGCCAGCAGTTTCACGGGGGGCCCCACAGATACGCAGTATTTT. J is TRBJ2-3 and V is TRBV5-4; D may be TRBD2 (7 bases). Germline V gives CDR1 SGHNT, CDR2 YYREEE (reference sequence). Trimming cost V 5 bases and J 2 bases, with 15 bases left between them. The CDR3 is 15 residues long.

The J gene is TRBJ1-6, the V gene TRBV6-1; 9 positions match TRBD1. The V gene end was trimmed by 3 bases and the J gene end by 6 bases; junction bases not matched to a gene: 3. CDR1 and CDR2 (germline): MNHNS, SASEGT. The CDR3 covers 15 residues. The CDR3 loop is CASSDMTGGNSPLHF. The CDR3 region has the DNA TGTGCCAGCAGTGACATGACAGGGGGTAATTCACCCCTCCACTTT.

V is TRBV30 and J is TRBJ2-2, with TRBD1 identical over 7 bases. CDR3 length: 14 amino acids. Per the germline V gene, CDR1 is GTSNPN and CDR2 is SVGIG (reference sequence). The trim removed 3 bases at V and 3 bases at J, leaving 4 bases unmatched. The DNA of the CDR3 is TGTGCCTGGAGACAGGGGACGTACACCGGGGAGCTGTTTTTT. It yields the protein CAWRQGTYTGELFF.

This clone came up a few times. V usage is TRBV19 and J usage is TRBJ1-5; the D gene is possibly TRBD1 (5 bases). Trimming shortened V by 6 bases and J by 7 bases, and 19 bases separated the two germline ends. From germline, CDR1 is LNHDA and CDR2 SQIVND (reference sequence). The CDR3 is made up of 15 amino acids. The CDR3 bases are TGTGCCAGTAGCCCCTCGGGGGGGTCGGGCCAGCCCCAGCATTTT. It translates to CASSPSGGSGQPQHF.

J is TRBJ2-7 and V is TRBV7-5; the table names TRBD2, a call not compared with the DNA. TRBV7-5 is reported as a pseudogene. CDR3 length: 15 residues. DNA for the CDR3: TGTGCCAGAAGCTTAGTACTAGCGGGAGGCGCCGAGCAGTACTTC. It codes for CARSLVLAGGAEQYF.

This clone was observed a few times. V gene TRBV7-2 combines with J gene TRBJ2-7, with 7 bases matching TRBD2. Germline CDR1 reads SGHTA; CDR2 reads FQGNSA. The CDR3 spans 14 residues. J lost 2 bases, V lost 5 bases, and 6 bases had no gene match. The CDR3 DNA reads as TGTGCCAGCAGCACCTGGGGAGGGCCCTACGAGCAGTACTTC. The encoded protein is CASSTWGGPYEQYF.

The rearrangement joins TRBV27 to TRBJ2-1, with no clear D. The ends were cut back, 4 bases at V and 0 bases at J, with 10 bases in the middle. The CDR3 loop spans 15 amino acids. Germline V gene data show CDR1 as MNHEY and CDR2 as SMNVEV (reference sequence). The CDR3 sequence: CASSSLGSSYNEQFF. CDR3 nucleotide sequence: TGTGCCAGCAGTTCTCTCGGTAGCTCCTACAATGAGCAGTTCTTC.

This chain joins TRBV19 and TRBJ1-1, with TRBD1 identical over 11 bases. With 9 bases clipped from V and 1 base from J, the junction kept 10 bases outside the gene matches. CDR3 length equals 16 residues. Germline CDR1 and CDR2: LNHDA and SQIVND (reference sequence). This CDR3 reads CASYARDRGKNTEAFF. Written as DNA, the CDR3 is TGTGCCAGCTACGCAAGGGACAGGGGGAAGAACACTGAAGCTTTCTTT. The entire variable domain, with the rest obtained from reference TRBV19 and TRBJ1-1, is as follows: DGGITQSPKYLFRKEGQNVTLSCEQNLNHDAMYWYRQDPGQGLRLIYYSQIVNDFQKGDIAEGYSVSREKKESFPLTVTSAQKNPTAFYLCASYARDRGKNTEAFFGQGTRLTVV.

V gene TRBV7-8 combines with J gene TRBJ1-2, with D possibly being TRBD1 (5 bases). Deletions cut 1 base from V and 8 bases from J, with 14 bases between. The germline V gene has CDR1 SGHVS and CDR2 FQNEAQ. This CDR3 has 14 residues. The CDR3, as DNA: TGTGCCAGCAGCTTAGGGGGCCTCGGTCGCGGCTACACCTTC. This sequence encodes CASSLGGLGRGYTF.

V gene TRBV28 combines with J gene TRBJ1-2; 7 positions match TRBD1. Germline loops: CDR1 MDHEN, CDR2 SYDVKM. V shed 8 bases and J 3 bases; nucleotides not matched to a gene: 12. The CDR3 spans 15 residues. CDR3 loop: CASLTPRGSHYGYTF. The CDR3 DNA reads TGTGCCAGCCTAACCCCCAGGGGGTCACACTATGGCTACACCTTC.

This clone was recorded only once. The chain joins TRBV6-4 to TRBJ2-3; the D gene is possibly TRBD1 (5 bases). The germline CDR1 and CDR2 sequences are MRHNA and SNTAGT. Trimming took 9 bases from V and 1 from J, leaving 17 bases between them. The CDR3 runs to 15 residues. CDR3 DNA sequence: TGTGCCAGTCCCCAGAGTGGACACCGCACAGATACGCAGTATTTT. It translates to CASPQSGHRTDTQYF.

This clone was counted a single time. The V and J genes are TRBV27 and TRBJ2-1, with D hard to call. Germline CDR1 reads MNHEY; CDR2 reads SMNVEV (reference sequence). The CDR3 length is 14 residues. The germline V and J ends were trimmed by 3 bases and 0 bases, with 6 bases remaining between them. CDR3 bases: TGTGCCAGCAGTTTGGCCATCTCCTACAATGAGCAGTTCTTC. Translating gives CASSLAISYNEQFF.